The text below deals with one T cell receptor (beta chain). Its specificity is not known. The data belong to a study of T cell responses to AZD1222 COVID-19 vaccine. Whole-study results and caveats: AZD1222 recipients seropositive at baseline numbered only 5 or 6. Possibly, clonal diversity was underestimated; donors were largely white British and included more females.

Sequencing was performed with immunoSEQ multiplex PCR; in TCRdb, only in-frame clones are kept and a portion is missing. The profile shows approximately 150,000 clones, around 85% of them singletons. Germline V gene lookup returns CDR1 MGHRA and CDR2 YSYEKL. This CDR3 is built from 15 residues. Unmatched junction bases numbered 3, after V lost 3 bases and J lost 1 base. This chain connects TRBV4-1 to TRBJ2-7; 10 nucleotides agree with TRBD1. The input for sequencing was peripheral blood, taken 28 days after the second AZD1222 dose. The sequence was collected from an adult who received the AZD1222 COVID-19 vaccine. CDR3 sequence: CASSQGTGESYEQYF. In DNA form, the CDR3 reads TGCGCCAGCAGCCAGGGGACAGGGGAGTCCTACGAGCAGTACTTC.